The 14 T cell receptor beta chains listed next were all sequenced from one sample in a study of CD8 T cells in Susac syndrome. When the RNA was reverse transcribed, random hexamers were used with an input of about 0.45 to 1 ug. Using its own MiXCR run on the immunoSEQ multiplex PCR reads, TCRdb lists one record per CDR3 protein. Of approximately 260,000 distinct CDR3 sequences in the sample, 90% to 96% were seen once. Source material: CD4+ T cells from PBMCs. These receptor sequences come from a human donor with Susac syndrome.

V is TRBV20-1 and J is TRBJ2-5; 9 positions match TRBD1. Germline V gene sequence: CDR1 DFQATT, CDR2 SNEGSKA (reference sequence). The CDR3 runs to 15 residues. V was pared by 1 base and J by 5 bases, with 8 bases of the junction left unmatched. Written as DNA, the CDR3 is TGCAGTGCTAGAGGGGGACAGGGAGGCGGGGAGACCCAGTACTTC. Translating it yields CSARGGQGGGETQYF.

The chain couples TRBV6-4 to TRBJ2-1; the D call may be TRBD1 or TRBD2 (5 bases each). Deletions cut 0 bases from V and 6 bases from J, with 9 bases between. Germline CDR1 is MRHNA and CDR2 is SNTAGT. The CDR3 totals 14 residues. CDR3 in DNA: TGTGCCAGCAGTGACTCGGGACGTACCAATGAGCAGTTCTTC. This gives the protein CASSDSGRTNEQFF.

The chain is built from TRBV7-4 and TRBJ1-2, with TRBD1 identical over 7 bases. Per the germline V gene, CDR1 is SGHVT and CDR2 is SQSDAQ. J was trimmed by 4 bases and V by 7 bases; bases with no gene match: 9. This CDR3 comprises 14 residues. The CDR3 protein is CASKPDRVFYGYTF. CDR3 sequence (DNA): TGTGCCAGCAAACCAGACAGGGTGTTCTATGGCTACACCTTC.

The chain uses TRBV28 and TRBJ1-2, with D possibly being TRBD1 (6 bases). Trimming pared 10 bases from V and 2 bases from J, leaving 11 bases between. The CDR3 extends over 12 amino acids. In germline, CDR1 is MDHEN, CDR2 SYDVKM. CDR3 residues: CATKDSNYGYTF. DNA of the CDR3: TGTGCCACCAAGGACAGCAACTATGGCTACACCTTC.

This chain joins TRBV6-2 or TRBV6-3 and TRBJ2-5, with D possibly called TRBD1 or TRBD2 (5 bases each). This CDR3 is built from 15 residues. The germline V gene has CDR1 MNHEY and CDR2 SVGEGT. Trimming shortened V by 5 bases and J by 5 bases, and 18 bases separated the two germline ends. Here the CDR3 reads CASSRLRVRVETQYF. CDR3 in DNA: TGTGCCAGCAGTCGCCTGCGGGTCAGGGTCGAGACCCAGTACTTC.

The chain carries TRBV7-6 and TRBJ1-4; D is uncertain. Per germline, CDR1 SGHVS and CDR2 FNYEAQ. The CDR3 extends over 15 amino acids. V lost 2 bases and J lost 4, with 11 bases in between. CDR3 DNA sequence: TGTGCCAGCAGCTTATCGCTCACTGTTAATGAAAAACTGTTTTTT. This translates into CASSLSLTVNEKLFF.

The V call is TRBV11-3, the J call TRBJ2-1; D may be TRBD2 (5 bases). Germline V CDR1 and CDR2: SGHNT, YENEEA. This CDR3 spans 14 amino acids. Trimming pared 3 bases from V and 2 bases from J, leaving 8 bases between. CDR3 loop: CASSLTGTYNEQFF. DNA for the CDR3: TGTGCCAGCAGCTTGACCGGGACCTACAATGAGCAGTTCTTC.

The chain employs TRBV23-1 and TRBJ2-5, with D unclear. TRBV23-1 is filed as an ORF, its function uncertain. V dropped 8 bases and J dropped 9 bases, with 7 bases sitting between them. The CDR3 length is 9 residues. The CDR3 loop reads CASRLSQYF. The CDR3 DNA reads as TGCGCCAGCCGATTGTCCCAGTACTTC.

V and J are TRBV20-1 and TRBJ2-3; D gene uncertain. The CDR3 loop spans 17 amino acids. Between the trimmed V and J ends, which lost 0 bases and 2 bases, there was a span of 18 bases. CDR1 DFQATT and CDR2 SNEGSKA come from the germline V gene (reference sequence). The CDR3 here is CSARDRAPRAATDTQYF. CDR3 in DNA: TGCAGTGCTAGAGATAGGGCGCCCCGGGCGGCCACAGATACGCAGTATTTT.

The chain joins TRBV14 to TRBJ1-2, with TRBD1 matching over 7 bases. Germline CDR1 and CDR2: SGHDN and FVKESK. The CDR3 has 16 amino acids. Losses at the gene ends were 4 bases for V and 2 bases for J; bases not matched to a gene: 10. In DNA, the CDR3 is TGTGCCAGCAGCCGAACACAGGGGAAAGGGAACTATGGCTACACCTTC. It yields the protein CASSRTQGKGNYGYTF.

The J gene is TRBJ2-1, the V gene TRBV28; 7 bases align to TRBD1. CDR3 length: 16 residues. Looked up from germline, CDR1 is MDHEN and CDR2 is SYDVKM. V shed 5 bases and J 1 base; nucleotides not matched to a gene: 8. As DNA, the CDR3 is TGTGCCAGCAGTGGGCAGGGGGTAGTATCCTACAATGAGCAGTTCTTC. It is translated as CASSGQGVVSYNEQFF.

This clonotype has a single count. The chain recombines TRBV20-1 with TRBJ2-5, with TRBD2 matching over 10 bases. V lost 5 bases and J lost 4; bases outside the gene matches: 10. Germline lookup yields CDR1 DFQATT and CDR2 SNEGSKA (reference sequence). This CDR3 contains 15 residues. The CDR3 is CSAGASGRGAETQYF. In DNA form, the CDR3 reads TGCAGTGCTGGGGCTAGCGGGAGAGGGGCAGAGACCCAGTACTTC.

The chain recombines TRBV30 with TRBJ1-1; D not certain. Trimming removed 5 bases at V and 1 base at J, with 2 bases between. The CDR3 totals 10 residues. Germline V CDR1 and CDR2: GTSNPN, SVGIG (reference sequence). CDR3 amino acids: CAWQNTEAFF. Written as DNA, the CDR3 is TGTGCCTGGCAGAACACTGAAGCTTTCTTT.

The chain recombines TRBV29-1 with TRBJ1-1, with no clear D. CDR3 length equals 12 residues. CDR1 and CDR2 from the germline V gene are SQVTM and ANQGSEA. The CDR3 bases are TGCAGGGACCCCGAAGGCCTCTCTGAAGCTTTCTTT. This translates into CRDPEGLSEAFF.